What follows are 32 T cell receptor beta chains derived from one specimen sequenced in a study of tumor-infiltrating lymphocytes in primary liver carcinoma (dated by TCRdb to about 2017). Total RNA and DNA were co-extracted without cell sorting from approximately 20-30 mg of bulk tissue using the AllPrep DNA/RNA mini kit. Instrument on record: Illumina HiSeq 2500. A constant-region primer and ProtoScript II reverse transcriptase were used to reverse-transcribe TCRbeta-specific cDNA from about 530 ng total RNA. Construction of the TCRbeta libraries relied on three nested rounds of multiplex PCR, following a slightly modified ARM-PCR procedure. Each of the first two PCR rounds ran for 9 to 10 cycles using multiplex TRBV1-TRBV30 forward primers together with a Cbeta reverse primer. TCRdb ran its own pipeline on the public reads, namely fastp trimming at Q25 and MiXCR clone calling, and kept in-frame beta chains. Each entry is one CDR3 protein sequence, shown with its most common DNA and genes. In this sample the table shows about 99,000 distinct CDR3 sequences, around three quarters of which occur a single time. The top ten clones comprise around 9.5% of the sample.

The sequencing input was liver tumor tissue from sampling region 5. The sample's cell subset or site label, decoded: tumor region T5, tumor centre. Receptor source: a woman aged 55-70 years with primary liver carcinoma and hepatitis B virus infection.

Note on this clonotype: Germline and junction disagree at one end, which may indicate a read error. The rearrangement links TRBV4-1 to TRBJ2-1; D unclear. The CDR3 is 17 residues long. Germline values: CDR1 MGHRA, CDR2 YSYEKL. As DNA, the CDR3 is TGCGCCTGCAGCCATCCAACCCAGGCAGCAAAGTACAATGAGCGGTTCTTC. Its translation: CACSHPTQAAKYNERFF.

Regarding this clonotype: A much larger clonotype is one base distant, so this may be a read error. The chain couples TRBV30 to TRBJ2-5, with D maybe TRBD1 (5 bases). Germline V gene data show CDR1 as GTSNPN and CDR2 as SVGIG (reference sequence). This CDR3 comprises 14 residues. Trimming took 1 base from V and 9 from J, leaving 18 bases between them. CDR3: CAWSGGSHKRPQYF. In DNA form, the CDR3 reads TGTGCCTGGAGTGGGGGCAGCCACAAGAGACCCCAGTACTTC.

For this clonotype: At one end, the junction sequence differs from germline, possibly due to a read error. V usage is TRBV11-1 and J usage is TRBJ1-1; no clear D gene. Germline loops: CDR1 SGHAT, CDR2 FQDESV (reference sequence). The CDR3 consists of 15 residues. The CDR3 sequence: CASSHSVQPNTGAFF. CDR3 bases: TGTGCCAGCAGCCATTCTGTCCAACCGAACACTGGAGCTTTCTTT.

This chain uses TRBV24-1 with TRBJ2-5, with 14 bases fitting TRBD2. CDR1 and CDR2 from the germline V gene are KGHDR and SFDVKD. This CDR3 spans 16 amino acids. Unmatched junction bases numbered 2, after V lost 3 bases and J lost 3 bases. The CDR3 here is CATSDPGLAGEETQYF. CDR3 nucleotide sequence: TGTGCCACCAGTGATCCGGGACTAGCGGGAGAAGAGACCCAGTACTTC.

A remark on this clonotype: The junction departs from the called germline gene at one end, perhaps through a read error. V gene TRBV29-1 combines with J gene TRBJ2-2; D is perhaps TRBD1 (7 bases). The CDR3 runs 13 residues. In germline, CDR1 is SQVTM, CDR2 ANQGSEA. CDR3 DNA sequence: TGCGACGTTGATCGCTTAGGGGGCGGGGAGCTGTTCTTT. It encodes CDVDRLGGGELFF.

Points on this clonotype: This likely comes from a read error, as the CDR3 has no conserved phenylalanine or tryptophan at its end. It is unclear where the CDR3 begins or ends on the DNA, so no DNA is shown, and the CDR3 is as TCRdb lists it. V is TRBV6-1 and J is TRBJ2-7; TRBD2, the table's D call, lacks a check against the DNA. Germline lookup yields CDR1 MNHNS and CDR2 SASEGT. Inclusive of both ends, the CDR3 amounts to 15 amino acids. CDR3 sequence: CASSEVTSGSWEQDL.

This clonotype was seen many times. The chain couples TRBV2 to TRBJ2-7, with D uncertain. There are 10 residues in the CDR3. Between the trimmed V and J ends, which lost 3 bases and 7 bases, there was a span of 4 bases. Germline-derived CDR1 and CDR2 are SNHLY and FYNNEI. In nucleotides, the CDR3 is TGTGCCAGCAGTGATGAAGAGCAGTACTTC. As protein: CASSDEEQYF.

The chain is built from TRBV29-1 and TRBJ1-1; D is unresolved. Per germline, CDR1 SQVTM and CDR2 ANQGSEA. CDR3 length equals 13 residues. V lost 3 bases to trimming and J lost 1 base, with 9 bases between them. The DNA of the CDR3 is TGCAGCGTTGAGAATCTCGGGAACACTGAAGCTTTCTTT. The encoded protein is CSVENLGNTEAFF. Supplemented by reference TRBV29-1 and TRBJ1-1, the full variable domain reads SAVISQKPSRDICQRGTSLTIQCQVDSQVTMMFWYRQQPGQSLTLIATANQGSEATYESGFVIDKFPISRPNLTFSTLTVSNMSPEDSSIYLCSVENLGNTEAFFGQGTRLTVV.

This rearrangement joins TRBV12-3 or TRBV12-4 to TRBJ2-7; D is possibly TRBD1 (6 bases). The CDR3 sequence is 13 residues long. Trimming took 6 bases from V and 3 from J, leaving 12 bases between them. CDR3 nucleotides: TGTGCCAGCAGCCGAACAGGGTGCTACGAGCAGTACTTC. This gives the protein CASSRTGCYEQYF.

This clonotype was seen more than once but under ten times. The rearrangement links TRBV7-9 to TRBJ1-1, with TRBD1 matching over 7 bases. Trimming removed 4 bases from V and 5 bases from J; junction bases left unmatched: 10. The CDR3 is 15 residues long. CDR1 and CDR2 from the germline V gene are SEHNR and FQNEAQ (reference sequence). CDR3 in amino acids: CASSSTTGVGTEAFF. CDR3 bases: TGTGCCAGCAGCTCGACTACAGGGGTGGGAACTGAAGCTTTCTTT. The full variable domain, rest sourced from reference TRBV7-9 and TRBJ1-1, is DTGVSQNPRHKITKRGQNVTFRCDPISEHNRLYWYRQTLGQGPEFLTYFQNEAQLEKSRLLSDRFSAERPKGSFSTLEIQRTEQGDSAMYLCASSSTTGVGTEAFFGQGTRLTVV.

This clonotype was detected many times. The chain joins TRBV5-1 to TRBJ2-3; 7 positions match TRBD2. Germline CDR1 reads SGHRS; CDR2 reads YFSETQ. CDR3 size: 17 residues. Losses at the gene ends were 4 bases for V and 0 bases for J; bases not matched to a gene: 11. The CDR3 is CASSGSRLALSTDTQYF. The CDR3 coding sequence is TGCGCCAGCAGCGGCTCCCGACTAGCACTTAGCACAGATACGCAGTATTTT.

On this clonotype: This may arise from a read error, as a much more abundant clone is one base away. Because the CDR3 is missing its conserved closing phenylalanine or tryptophan, this is likely a read error. The chain joins TRBV7-8 to TRBJ1-1, with D unclear. V lost 5 bases and J lost 1, with 8 bases in between. CDR3 length: 13 residues. The germline V gene has CDR1 SGHVS and CDR2 FQNEAQ. CDR3 region: CASSIKPNTEAFL. The CDR3 bases are TGTGCCAGCAGCATCAAACCGAACACTGAAGCTTTCCTT.

This clonotype was seen just once. The rearrangement links TRBV29-1 to TRBJ2-7; D is possibly TRBD2 (6 bases). The CDR3 loop spans 13 amino acids. V was clipped by 5 bases and J by 2 bases, with 13 bases between them. Germline loops: CDR1 SQVTM, CDR2 ANQGSEA. Here the CDR3 DNA reads TGCAGCGTTCAGGGAGGAATTACCTACGAGCAGTACTTC. It specifies CSVQGGITYEQYF.

This chain uses TRBV7-9 with TRBJ2-5, with TRBD2 identical over 7 bases. The CDR3 runs to 18 residues. Germline-derived CDR1 and CDR2 are SEHNR and FQNEAQ (reference sequence). Unmatched junction bases numbered 16, after V lost 2 bases and J lost 4 bases. The CDR3 spells CASSLSGNPRILRETQYF. Written as DNA, the CDR3 is TGTGCCAGCAGCTTAAGCGGGAACCCCAGAATACTTAGAGAGACCCAGTACTTC.

About this clonotype: This could be a read error, since a much larger clone is one nucleotide away. The chain has TRBV14 and TRBJ2-2; D tentatively reads TRBD1 or TRBD2 (5 bases each). This CDR3 is 17 amino acids long. CDR1 and CDR2 from the germline V gene are SGHDN and FVKESK. In nucleotides, the CDR3 is TGTGCCAGCAGCCAAGATGGGGCGGGCCGAGGTACCGGGGAGCTGCTTTTT. This encodes CASSQDGAGRGTGELLF.

This clonotype is medium-sized in the sample. A read error is likely, as this CDR3 ends without the conserved phenylalanine or tryptophan. The DNA is left out, because the CDR3 cannot be placed on it with certainty; the CDR3 is given as TCRdb lists it. This chain links TRBV11-2 with TRBJ2-7; TRBD2, the table's D call, was not compared with the DNA. A total of 12 residues make up the CDR3, ends included. Germline V gene sequence: CDR1 SGHAT, CDR2 FQNNGV. The CDR3 loop is CASSSGLAGVSL.

Comments on this clonotype: At one end the junction does not follow the germline gene, possibly because of a read error. This sequence joins TRBV11-2 and TRBJ1-6, with D hard to call. CDR3 length: 13 residues. From germline, CDR1 is SGHAT and CDR2 FQNNGV. CDR3 nucleotides: TGTGCCAGCAGCTTGGTAATGAGTTCACCCCTTCACTTT. Translation: CASSLVMSSPLHF.

With regard to this clonotype: A read error is likely, as this CDR3 ends without the conserved phenylalanine or tryptophan. The chain links TRBV28 to TRBJ2-2; 8 bases fit TRBD2. V lost 7 bases and J lost 4; bases outside the gene matches: 11. This CDR3 is 16 amino acids long. Germline lookup yields CDR1 MDHEN and CDR2 SYDVKM. The CDR3 region is CASTQAGVGGTGELFS. The CDR3 nucleotides are TGTGCCAGCACCCAAGCGGGAGTCGGTGGCACCGGGGAGCTGTTTTCT.

The sample holds one count of this clonotype. The junction differs from germline at one of its ends, possibly a read error. The gene calls are TRBV11-2 and TRBJ2-3; 7 nucleotides line up with TRBD2. The CDR3 has 17 residues. From germline, CDR1 is SGHAT and CDR2 FQNNGV. CDR3 amino acids: CVSGLGLTGPVTDTQYF. In DNA, the CDR3 is TGTGTCAGCGGCCTGGGACTAACGGGGCCGGTCACAGATACGCAGTATTTT.

The V and J genes are TRBV11-1 and TRBJ2-7, with D possibly being TRBD1 or TRBD2 (6 bases each). The CDR3 sequence is 15 residues long. Germline lookup yields CDR1 SGHAT and CDR2 FQDESV (reference sequence). The CDR3 nucleotides read TGTACCAACAGCCCTCGGACAGCTGGACTACGCGAGCAGTACTTC. This sequence encodes CTNSPRTAGLREQYF.

This clonotype was found a few times. With a much larger clone just one base away, this may be a read error. The CDR3 carries no conserved terminal phenylalanine or tryptophan, so it likely arises from a read error. The chain recombines TRBV29-1 with TRBJ2-1; no firm D call. There are 9 residues in the CDR3. Looked up from germline, CDR1 is SQVTM and CDR2 is ANQGSEA. V dropped 8 bases and J dropped 5 bases, with 4 bases sitting between them. The CDR3 DNA reads TGCAGCCCCAACAATGAGCAGTTCATC. As protein: CSPNNEQFI.

The chain combines TRBV29-1 with TRBJ2-1, with no clear D. V lost 6 bases and J lost 6, with 18 bases in between. The CDR3 is 14 residues long. Germline loops: CDR1 SQVTM, CDR2 ANQGSEA. CDR3 in amino acids: CSVRPRGTFNEQFF. The CDR3 DNA follows: TGCAGCGTCCGTCCACGAGGCACCTTCAATGAGCAGTTCTTC.

On this clonotype itself: The junction does not match germline at one end; this may be a read error. The V call is TRBV4-1, the J call TRBJ2-1, with TRBD1 as a possible D gene (5 bases). The CDR3 contains 15 residues. From germline, CDR1 is MGHRA and CDR2 YSYEKL. The CDR3 region is CASNQDSAGYLVWFF. In DNA, the CDR3 is TGCGCCAGCAACCAAGATTCGGCAGGGTACCTTGTGTGGTTCTTC.

On this clonotype: This sequence may be a read error, since a much larger clone differs from it by one base. J is TRBJ2-3 and V is TRBV10-3; 10 bases are shared with TRBD1. The CDR3 extends over 14 amino acids. Germline V gene sequence: CDR1 ENHRY, CDR2 SYGVKD. Here the CDR3 DNA reads TGTGCCATCAAGCGAGACAGGGGGCAAGATACGCACTATTTT. Protein sequence: CAIKRDRGQDTHYF.

With respect to this clonotype: A read error may explain this, as a much larger clone is one base away. The chain recombines TRBV5-5 with TRBJ2-7, with a tentative D call TRBD1 (5 bases). This CDR3 is 14 amino acids long. Germline V CDR1 and CDR2: SGHKS, YYEKEE (reference sequence). CDR3 loop: CASSRHRQSYKQYF. The CDR3 DNA reads TGTGCCAGCAGCCGCCACAGGCAGAGCTACAAGCAGTACTTC. The full variable domain, its missing parts supplied by reference TRBV5-5 and TRBJ2-7, is DAGVTQSPTHLIKTRGQQVTLRCSPISGHKSVSWYQQVLGQGPQFIFQYYEKEERGRGNFPDRFSARQFPNYSSELNVNALLLGDSALYLCASSRHRQSYKQYFGPGTRLTVT.

In regard to this clonotype: A much bigger clone sits one base away, suggesting this may be a read error. V gene TRBV28 combines with J gene TRBJ2-5; D possibly matches TRBD1 or TRBD2 (5 bases each). This CDR3 has 15 amino acids. Deletions cut 2 bases from V and 6 bases from J, with 16 bases between. Germline loops: CDR1 MDHEN, CDR2 SYDVKM. CDR3 DNA: TGTGCCAGCAGTTTAGGGTGGGGGTCCGTAAAGACCCAGTACTTC. The encoded protein is CASSLGWGSVKTQYF.

The sample holds one count of this clonotype. Mismatch with germline at one junction end may stem from a read error. The CDR3 region is CAISPTSYEQYF. In nucleotides, the CDR3 is TGTGCCATCAGCCCGACTAGCTACGAGCAGTATTTC. The rearrangement uses TRBV12-3 or TRBV12-4 and TRBJ2-7, with 7 bases aligning to TRBD2. CDR3 length equals 12 residues.

In the case of this clonotype: The germline gene is not matched at one end of the junction; a read error may be the cause. The CDR3 sequence: CASSLGGTQTSELSF. The CDR3, as DNA: TGCGCCAGCAGTTTGGGGGGCACCCAAACGTCGGAGCTGTCTTTT. The chain employs TRBV5-1 and TRBJ2-2; D might be TRBD1 or TRBD2, each matching 6 bases. Germline-derived CDR1 and CDR2 are SGHRS and YFSETQ. The CDR3 has 15 residues.

For this clonotype: A read error may be the cause here, since a much bigger clone is one base away. The chain recombines TRBV5-6 with TRBJ1-2; tentative D call: TRBD1 (6 bases). Germline lookup yields CDR1 SGHDT and CDR2 YYEEEE. V gave up 6 bases and J gave up 6 bases, with 15 bases separating them. The CDR3 is 13 amino acids. The CDR3 spells CASNNRRGDGYTF. The CDR3 nucleotides read TGTGCCAGCAACAACCGAAGGGGGGATGGCTACACCTTC.

Points on this clonotype: Lacking the conserved final phenylalanine or tryptophan, this CDR3 likely reflects a read error. V and J are TRBV6-5 and TRBJ1-1, with no clear D. The germline V gene has CDR1 MNHEY and CDR2 SVGAGI. CDR3 length equals 15 residues. The CDR3 bases are TGTTCCAGCATTCGGAGTTGGAATATGAACACTGAAGCTTTCTCT. Protein product: CSSIRSWNMNTEAFS.

In the case of this clonotype: With a much larger clone just one base away, this may be a read error. V usage is TRBV10-3 and J usage is TRBJ1-6; no definite D call. Trimming removed 3 bases from V and 14 bases from J, with 14 bases in between. Germline V lookup: CDR1 ENHRY, CDR2 SYGVKD. CDR3 length: 13 amino acids. Here the CDR3 reads CAISENNGTSLHF. The CDR3 DNA reads TGTGCCATCAGTGAAAATAACGGAACATCCCTCCACTTT.

V usage is TRBV12-3 or TRBV12-4 and J usage is TRBJ1-5; 9 nucleotides match TRBD1. The CDR3 is made up of 15 amino acids. V trimming: 5 bases; J trimming: 4 bases; junction bases outside the gene matches: 6. The CDR3 spells CASSHGGQGNQPQHF. The CDR3 nucleotides are TGTGCCAGCAGTCACGGGGGACAGGGAAATCAGCCCCAGCATTTT.